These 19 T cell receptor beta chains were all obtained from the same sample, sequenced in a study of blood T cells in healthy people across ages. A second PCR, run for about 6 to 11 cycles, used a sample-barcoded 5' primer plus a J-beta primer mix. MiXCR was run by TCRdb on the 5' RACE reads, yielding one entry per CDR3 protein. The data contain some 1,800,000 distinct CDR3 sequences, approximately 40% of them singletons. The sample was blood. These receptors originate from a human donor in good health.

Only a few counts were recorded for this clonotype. The CDR3 nucleotides read TGCGCCAGCAGCTTACAGGGGGCCCGGGGCTATGGCTACACCTTC. This translates into CASSLQGARGYGYTF. V and J are TRBV5-1 and TRBJ1-2; 9 bases align to TRBD1. CDR3 length equals 15 residues. The V segment lost 2 bases and the J segment 4 bases; nucleotides outside the gene matches: 6. Germline CDR1 SGHRS, CDR2 YFSETQ.

In DNA form, the CDR3 reads TGTGCCAGCAGCTTAGCTCTAGCTTCCGGGGAGCTGTTTTTT. Its translation: CASSLALASGELFF. This sequence joins TRBV7-9 and TRBJ2-2, with D perhaps TRBD2 (5 bases). Germline CDR1 reads SEHNR; CDR2 reads FQNEAQ (reference sequence). This CDR3 contains 14 residues. V was shortened by 0 bases and J by 6 bases, with 8 bases between the two germline ends.

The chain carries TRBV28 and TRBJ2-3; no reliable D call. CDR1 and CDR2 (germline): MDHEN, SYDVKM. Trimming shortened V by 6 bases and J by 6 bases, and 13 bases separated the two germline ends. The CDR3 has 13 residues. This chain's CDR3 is CASSPSRLDTQYF. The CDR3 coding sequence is TGTGCCAGCAGCCCCTCTCGCTTGGATACGCAGTATTTT.

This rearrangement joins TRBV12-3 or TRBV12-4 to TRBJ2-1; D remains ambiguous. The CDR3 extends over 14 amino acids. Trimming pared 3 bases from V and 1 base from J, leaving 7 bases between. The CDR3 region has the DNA TGTGCCAGCAGTTTCGAGGTTTCCTACAATGAGCAGTTCTTC. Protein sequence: CASSFEVSYNEQFF.

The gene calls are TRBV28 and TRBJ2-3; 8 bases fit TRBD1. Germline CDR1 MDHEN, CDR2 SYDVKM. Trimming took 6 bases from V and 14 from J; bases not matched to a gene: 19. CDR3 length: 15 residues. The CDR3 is CASSQIAPGQDSRYF. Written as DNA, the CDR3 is TGTGCCAGCAGCCAGATAGCCCCGGGACAGGATTCTCGGTATTTT.

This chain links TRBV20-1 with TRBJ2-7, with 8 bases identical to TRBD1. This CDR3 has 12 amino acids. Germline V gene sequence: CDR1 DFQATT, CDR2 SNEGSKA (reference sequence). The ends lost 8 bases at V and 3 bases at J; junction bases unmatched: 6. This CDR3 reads CSTRQGSYEQYF. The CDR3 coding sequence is TGCAGTACCCGACAGGGGAGCTACGAGCAGTACTTC.

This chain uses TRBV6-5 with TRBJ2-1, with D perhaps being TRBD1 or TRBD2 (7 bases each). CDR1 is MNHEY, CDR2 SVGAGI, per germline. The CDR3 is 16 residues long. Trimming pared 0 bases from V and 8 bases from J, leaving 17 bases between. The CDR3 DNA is TGTGCCAGCAGTTACTCAGCGGGGACAGTCTCCCATGAGCAGTTCTTC. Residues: CASSYSAGTVSHEQFF.

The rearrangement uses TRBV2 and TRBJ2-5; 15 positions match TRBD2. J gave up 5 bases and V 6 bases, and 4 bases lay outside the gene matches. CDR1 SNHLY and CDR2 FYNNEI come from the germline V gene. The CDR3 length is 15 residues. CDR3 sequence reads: CASRGLAGGSETQYF. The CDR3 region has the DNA TGTGCCAGCAGGGGACTAGCGGGGGGTTCGGAGACCCAGTACTTC. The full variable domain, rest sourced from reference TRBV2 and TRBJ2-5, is EPEVTQTPSHQVTQMGQEVILRCVPISNHLYFYWYRQILGQKVEFLVSFYNNEISEKSEIFDDQFSVERPDGSNFTLKIRSTKLEDSAMYFCASRGLAGGSETQYFGPGTRLLVL.

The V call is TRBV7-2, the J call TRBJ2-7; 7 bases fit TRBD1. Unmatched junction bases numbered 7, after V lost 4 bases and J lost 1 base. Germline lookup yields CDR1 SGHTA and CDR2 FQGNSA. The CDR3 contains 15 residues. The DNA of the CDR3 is TGTGCCAGCAGCTACCTACAGGGGTTATCCTACGAGCAGTACTTC. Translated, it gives CASSYLQGLSYEQYF. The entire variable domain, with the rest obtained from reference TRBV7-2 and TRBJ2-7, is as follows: GAGVSQSPSNKVTEKGKDVELRCDPISGHTALYWYRQSLGQGLEFLIYFQGNSAPDKSGLPSDRFSAERTGGSVSTLTIQRTQQEDSAVYLCASSYLQGLSYEQYFGPGTRLTVT.

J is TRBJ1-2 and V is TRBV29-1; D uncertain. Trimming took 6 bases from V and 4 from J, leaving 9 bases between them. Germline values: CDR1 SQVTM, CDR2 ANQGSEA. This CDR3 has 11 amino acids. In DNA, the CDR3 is TGCAGCGTGGCCCCTCCCTATGGCTACACCTTC. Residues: CSVAPPYGYTF. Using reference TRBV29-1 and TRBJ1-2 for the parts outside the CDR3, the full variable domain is SAVISQKPSRDICQRGTSLTIQCQVDSQVTMMFWYRQQPGQSLTLIATANQGSEATYESGFVIDKFPISRPNLTFSTLTVSNMSPEDSSIYLCSVAPPYGYTFGSGTRLTVV.

The CDR3 here is CASNSPAGQTDTQYF. CDR3 DNA sequence: TGTGCCAGCAACTCCCCGGCAGGACAAACAGATACGCAGTATTTT. The V gene is TRBV7-3, the J gene TRBJ2-3, with D perhaps matching TRBD1 (5 bases). The CDR3 totals 15 residues. V was trimmed by 7 bases and J by 3 bases, leaving 17 bases between them. Germline CDR1 reads SGHTA; CDR2 reads FQGTGA.

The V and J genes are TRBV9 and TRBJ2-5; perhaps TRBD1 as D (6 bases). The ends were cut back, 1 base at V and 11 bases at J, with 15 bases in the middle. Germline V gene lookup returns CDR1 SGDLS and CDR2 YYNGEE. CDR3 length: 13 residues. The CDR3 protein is CASSVTPGHEQYF. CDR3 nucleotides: TGTGCCAGCAGCGTAACCCCGGGACATGAGCAGTACTTC.

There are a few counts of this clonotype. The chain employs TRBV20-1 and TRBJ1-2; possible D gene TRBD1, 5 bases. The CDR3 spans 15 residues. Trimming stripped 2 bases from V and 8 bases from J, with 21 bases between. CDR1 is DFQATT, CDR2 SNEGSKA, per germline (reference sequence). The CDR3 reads CSARSSPGTLMGYTF. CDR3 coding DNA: TGCAGTGCTAGATCTTCCCCAGGGACTCTGATGGGCTACACCTTC.

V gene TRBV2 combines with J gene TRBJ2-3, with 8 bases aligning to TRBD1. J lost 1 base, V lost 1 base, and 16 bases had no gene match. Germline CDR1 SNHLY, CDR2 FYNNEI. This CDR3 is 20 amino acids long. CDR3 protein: CASSEVPPGRMDRGTDTQYF. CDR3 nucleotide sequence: TGTGCCAGCAGTGAAGTGCCTCCGGGGAGGATGGACAGGGGCACAGATACGCAGTATTTT.

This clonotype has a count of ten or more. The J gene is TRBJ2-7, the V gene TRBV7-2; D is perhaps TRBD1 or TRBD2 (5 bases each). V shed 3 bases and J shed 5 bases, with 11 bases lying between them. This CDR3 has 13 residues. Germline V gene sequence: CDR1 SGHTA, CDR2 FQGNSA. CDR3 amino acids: CASSLGLGDEQYF. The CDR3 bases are TGTGCCAGCAGCTTGGGGTTGGGGGACGAGCAGTACTTC.

The CDR3: CASSGIAGGNTDTQYF. The CDR3 DNA is TGTGCCAGCAGCGGAATAGCGGGGGGAAACACAGATACGCAGTATTTT. The chain recombines TRBV9 with TRBJ2-3, with 10 bases matching TRBD2. Germline CDR1 and CDR2: SGDLS and YYNGEE. The trim removed 3 bases at V and 2 bases at J, leaving 6 bases unmatched. This CDR3 is built from 16 residues.

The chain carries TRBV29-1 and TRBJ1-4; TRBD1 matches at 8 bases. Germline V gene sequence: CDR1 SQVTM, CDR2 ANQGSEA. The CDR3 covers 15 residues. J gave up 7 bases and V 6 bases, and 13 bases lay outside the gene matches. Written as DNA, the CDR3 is TGCAGCGTCCTAAGCAGCAGGGGGCCAGGTGAAAAACTGTTTTTT. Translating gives CSVLSSRGPGEKLFF. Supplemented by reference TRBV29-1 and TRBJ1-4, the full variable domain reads SAVISQKPSRDICQRGTSLTIQCQVDSQVTMMFWYRQQPGQSLTLIATANQGSEATYESGFVIDKFPISRPNLTFSTLTVSNMSPEDSSIYLCSVLSSRGPGEKLFFGSGTQLSVL.

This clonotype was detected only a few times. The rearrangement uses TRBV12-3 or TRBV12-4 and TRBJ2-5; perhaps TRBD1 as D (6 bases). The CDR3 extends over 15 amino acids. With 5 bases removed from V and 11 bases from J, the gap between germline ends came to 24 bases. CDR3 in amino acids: CASSPSRGSIKEQYF. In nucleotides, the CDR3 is TGTGCCAGCAGTCCCTCCAGGGGAAGTATTAAGGAGCAGTACTTC.

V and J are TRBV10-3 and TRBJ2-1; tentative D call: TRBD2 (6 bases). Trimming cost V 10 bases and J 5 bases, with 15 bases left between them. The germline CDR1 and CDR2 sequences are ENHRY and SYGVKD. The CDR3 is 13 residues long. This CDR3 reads CATHGTGDNEQFF. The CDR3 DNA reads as TGTGCCACCCACGGGACTGGAGACAATGAGCAGTTCTTC.